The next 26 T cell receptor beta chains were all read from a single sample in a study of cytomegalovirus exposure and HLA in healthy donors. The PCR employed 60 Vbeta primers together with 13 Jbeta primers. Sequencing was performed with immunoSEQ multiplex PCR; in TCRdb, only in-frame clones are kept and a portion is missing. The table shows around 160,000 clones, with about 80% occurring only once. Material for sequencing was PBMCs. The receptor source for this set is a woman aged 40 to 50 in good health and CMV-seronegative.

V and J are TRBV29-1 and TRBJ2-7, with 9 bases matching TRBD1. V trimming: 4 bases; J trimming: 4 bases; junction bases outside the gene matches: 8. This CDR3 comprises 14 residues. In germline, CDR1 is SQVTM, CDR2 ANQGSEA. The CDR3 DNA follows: TGCAGCGTTGGGCAGGGACAGGGCCCTTACGAGCAGTACTTC. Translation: CSVGQGQGPYEQYF.

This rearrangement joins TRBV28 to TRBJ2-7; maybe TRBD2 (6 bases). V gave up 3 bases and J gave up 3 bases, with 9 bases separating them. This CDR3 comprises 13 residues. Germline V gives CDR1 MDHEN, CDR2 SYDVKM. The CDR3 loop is CASSFNGGYEQYF. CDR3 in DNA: TGTGCCAGCAGTTTTAACGGGGGCTACGAGCAGTACTTC.

CDR3 in amino acids: CASRTGTRSHNEQFF. DNA for the CDR3: TGTGCCAGCAGGACCGGGACTAGGAGCCACAATGAGCAGTTCTTC. The chain combines TRBV27 with TRBJ2-1, with TRBD2 identical over 8 bases. V was pared by 6 bases and J by 5 bases, with 9 bases of the junction left unmatched. Germline V gives CDR1 MNHEY, CDR2 SMNVEV (reference sequence). The CDR3 extends over 15 amino acids.

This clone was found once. The CDR3 protein is CASSLDLSTEAFF. The CDR3 DNA reads as TGTGCCAGCAGCTTAGATTTGAGCACTGAAGCTTTCTTT. The rearrangement links TRBV7-9 to TRBJ1-1; no firm D call. The CDR3 consists of 13 residues. V shed 1 base and J shed 4 bases, with 7 bases lying between them. Germline V lookup: CDR1 SEHNR, CDR2 FQNEAQ (reference sequence).

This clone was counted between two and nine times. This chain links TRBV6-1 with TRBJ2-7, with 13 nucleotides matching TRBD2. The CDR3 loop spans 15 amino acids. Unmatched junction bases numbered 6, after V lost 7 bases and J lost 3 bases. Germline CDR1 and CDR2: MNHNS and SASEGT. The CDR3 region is CASKEGLAGFYEQYF. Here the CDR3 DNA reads TGTGCCAGCAAAGAGGGACTAGCGGGATTCTACGAGCAGTACTTC.

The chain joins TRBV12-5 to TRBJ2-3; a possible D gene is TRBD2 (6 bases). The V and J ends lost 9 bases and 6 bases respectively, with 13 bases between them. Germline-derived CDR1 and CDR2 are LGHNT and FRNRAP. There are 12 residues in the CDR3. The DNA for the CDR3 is TGTGCTAGCGGGAGAATGCCGGATACGCAGTATTTT. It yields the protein CASGRMPDTQYF.

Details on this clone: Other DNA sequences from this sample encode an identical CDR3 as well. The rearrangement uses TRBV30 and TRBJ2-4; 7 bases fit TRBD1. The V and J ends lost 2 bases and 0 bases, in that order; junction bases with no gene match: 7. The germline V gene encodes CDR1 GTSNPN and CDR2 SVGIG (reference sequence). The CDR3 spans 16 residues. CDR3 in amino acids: CAWSLGGAEAKNIQYF. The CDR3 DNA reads TGTGCCTGGAGTCTAGGGGGCGCAGAAGCCAAAAACATTCAGTACTTC.

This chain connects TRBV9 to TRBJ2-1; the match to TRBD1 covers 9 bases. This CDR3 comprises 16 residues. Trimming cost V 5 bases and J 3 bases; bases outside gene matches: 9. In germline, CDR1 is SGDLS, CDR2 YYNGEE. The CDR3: CASSGTGHIFYNEQFF. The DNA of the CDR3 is TGTGCCAGCAGTGGGACAGGGCACATCTTCTACAATGAGCAGTTCTTC.

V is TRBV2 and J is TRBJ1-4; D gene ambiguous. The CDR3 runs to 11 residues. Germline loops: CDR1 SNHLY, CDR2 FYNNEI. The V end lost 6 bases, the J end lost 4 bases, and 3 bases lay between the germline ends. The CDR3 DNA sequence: TGTGCCAGCAGCTATAATGAAAAACTGTTTTTT. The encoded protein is CASSYNEKLFF.

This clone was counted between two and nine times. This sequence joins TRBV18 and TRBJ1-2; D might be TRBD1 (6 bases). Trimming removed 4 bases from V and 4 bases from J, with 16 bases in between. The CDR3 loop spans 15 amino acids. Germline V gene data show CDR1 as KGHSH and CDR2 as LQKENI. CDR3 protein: CASSRNLDRRYGYTF. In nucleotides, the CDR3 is TGTGCCAGCTCACGGAACCTTGACAGGCGCTATGGCTACACCTTC.

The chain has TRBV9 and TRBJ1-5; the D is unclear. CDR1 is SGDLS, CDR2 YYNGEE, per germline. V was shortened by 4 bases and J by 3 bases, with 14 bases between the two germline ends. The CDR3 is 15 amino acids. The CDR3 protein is CASSPRGDPNQPQHF. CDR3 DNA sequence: TGTGCCAGCAGCCCCCGCGGGGATCCCAATCAGCCCCAGCATTTT.

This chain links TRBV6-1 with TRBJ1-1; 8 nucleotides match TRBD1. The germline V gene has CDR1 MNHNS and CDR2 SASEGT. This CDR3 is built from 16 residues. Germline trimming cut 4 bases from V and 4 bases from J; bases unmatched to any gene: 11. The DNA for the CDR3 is TGTGCCAGCAGTGGACCGACAGGGGAAAGGGGCACTGAAGCTTTCTTT. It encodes CASSGPTGERGTEAFF.

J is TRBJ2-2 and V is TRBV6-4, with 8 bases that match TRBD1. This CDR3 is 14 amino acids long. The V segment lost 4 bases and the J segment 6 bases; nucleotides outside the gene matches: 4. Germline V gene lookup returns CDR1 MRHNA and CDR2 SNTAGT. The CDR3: CASSATQGAGELFF. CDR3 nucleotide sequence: TGTGCCAGCAGTGCCACACAGGGGGCCGGGGAGCTGTTTTTT.

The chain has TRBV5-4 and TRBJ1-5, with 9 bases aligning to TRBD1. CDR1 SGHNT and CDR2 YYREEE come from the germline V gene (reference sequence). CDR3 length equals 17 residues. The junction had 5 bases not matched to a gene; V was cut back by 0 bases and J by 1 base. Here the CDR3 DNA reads TGTGCCAGCAGCTTGGGGACAGGGGCGGGGAGCAATCAGCCCCAGCATTTT. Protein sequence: CASSLGTGAGSNQPQHF.

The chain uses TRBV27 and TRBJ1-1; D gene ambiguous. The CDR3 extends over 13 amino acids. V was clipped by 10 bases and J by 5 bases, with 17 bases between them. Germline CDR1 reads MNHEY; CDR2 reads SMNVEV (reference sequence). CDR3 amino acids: CAKHPERETEAFF. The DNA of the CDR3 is TGTGCCAAGCACCCCGAAAGAGAAACTGAAGCTTTCTTT.

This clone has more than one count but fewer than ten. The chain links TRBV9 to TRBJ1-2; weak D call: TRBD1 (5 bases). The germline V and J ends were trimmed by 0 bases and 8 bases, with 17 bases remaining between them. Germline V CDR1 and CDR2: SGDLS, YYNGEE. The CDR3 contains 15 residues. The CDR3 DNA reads TGTGCCAGCAGCGTAGATGTAGGCGGACAAGTAGGCTACACCTTC. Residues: CASSVDVGGQVGYTF.

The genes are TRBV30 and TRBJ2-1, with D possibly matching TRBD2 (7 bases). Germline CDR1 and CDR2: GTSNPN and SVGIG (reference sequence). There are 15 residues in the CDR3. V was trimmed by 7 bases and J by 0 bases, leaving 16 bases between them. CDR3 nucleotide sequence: TGTGCCTCGGGGGGCGTTTTGAGCTCCTACAATGAGCAGTTCTTC. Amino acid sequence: CASGGVLSSYNEQFF.

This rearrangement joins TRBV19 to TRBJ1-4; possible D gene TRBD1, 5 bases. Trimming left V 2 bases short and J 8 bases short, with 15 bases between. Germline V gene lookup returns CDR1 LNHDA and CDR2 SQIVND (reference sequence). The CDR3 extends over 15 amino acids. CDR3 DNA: TGTGCCAGTAGTATACAGGAGGGGAAAGAAGAAAAACTGTTTTTT. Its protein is CASSIQEGKEEKLFF.

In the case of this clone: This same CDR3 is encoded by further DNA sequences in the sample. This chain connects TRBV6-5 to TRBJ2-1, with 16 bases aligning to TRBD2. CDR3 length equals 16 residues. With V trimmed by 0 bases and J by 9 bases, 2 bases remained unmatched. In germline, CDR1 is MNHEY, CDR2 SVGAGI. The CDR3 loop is CASSYSGTSGRGEQFF. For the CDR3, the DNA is TGTGCCAGCAGTTACTCGGGGACTAGCGGGAGGGGTGAGCAGTTCTTC.

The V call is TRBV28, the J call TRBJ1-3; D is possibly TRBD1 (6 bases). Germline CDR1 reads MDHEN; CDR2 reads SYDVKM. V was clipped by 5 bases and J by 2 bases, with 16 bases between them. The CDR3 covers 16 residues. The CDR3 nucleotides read TGTGCCAGCAGTCCGATCGACAGGACGGCTGGAAACACCATATATTTT. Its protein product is CASSPIDRTAGNTIYF.

CDR3 bases: TGTGCTAGTGGTTTAGGGGGGGCGCGTACCACTGAAGCTTTCTTT. Protein: CASGLGGARTTEAFF. The chain couples TRBV12-5 to TRBJ1-1; the D gene is possibly TRBD1 (6 bases). Germline CDR1 and CDR2: LGHNT and FRNRAP. V was trimmed by 3 bases and J by 4 bases, leaving 15 bases between them. The CDR3 sequence is 15 residues long.

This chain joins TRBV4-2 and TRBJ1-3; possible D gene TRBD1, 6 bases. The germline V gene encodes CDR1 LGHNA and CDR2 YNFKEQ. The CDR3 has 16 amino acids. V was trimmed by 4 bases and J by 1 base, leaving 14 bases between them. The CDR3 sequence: CASSPRDTQSGNTIYF. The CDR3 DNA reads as TGTGCCAGCAGCCCCCGGGACACCCAATCTGGAAACACCATATATTTT.

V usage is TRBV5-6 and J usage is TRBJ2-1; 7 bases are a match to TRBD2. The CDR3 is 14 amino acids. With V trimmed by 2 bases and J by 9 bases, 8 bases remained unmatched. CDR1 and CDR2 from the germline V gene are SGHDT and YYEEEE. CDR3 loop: CASSLLGLNIEQFF. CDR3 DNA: TGTGCCAGCAGCTTACTGGGACTAAATATTGAGCAGTTCTTC.

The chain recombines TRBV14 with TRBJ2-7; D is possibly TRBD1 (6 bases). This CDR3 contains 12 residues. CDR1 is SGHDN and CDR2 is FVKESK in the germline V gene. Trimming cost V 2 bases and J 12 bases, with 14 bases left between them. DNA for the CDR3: TGTGCCAGCAGCCAATCCTCCCAGGGGCTGTACTTC. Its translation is CASSQSSQGLYF.

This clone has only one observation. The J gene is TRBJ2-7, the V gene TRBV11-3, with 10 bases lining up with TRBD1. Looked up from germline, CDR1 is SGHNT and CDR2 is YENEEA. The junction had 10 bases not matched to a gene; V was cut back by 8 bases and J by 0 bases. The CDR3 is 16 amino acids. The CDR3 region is CASGASRTGGSYEQYF. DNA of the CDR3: TGTGCCAGCGGTGCTTCCAGGACAGGGGGCTCCTACGAGCAGTACTTC.

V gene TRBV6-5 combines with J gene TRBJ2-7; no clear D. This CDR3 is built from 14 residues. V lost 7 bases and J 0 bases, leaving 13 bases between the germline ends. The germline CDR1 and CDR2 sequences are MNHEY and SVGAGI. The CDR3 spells CASTPYPSSYEQYF. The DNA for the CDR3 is TGTGCCAGCACCCCTTACCCCAGCTCCTACGAGCAGTACTTC.